Presented here are 21 T cell receptor beta chains from one specimen sequenced in a study of T cell responses to AZD1222 COVID-19 vaccine. Data came from immunoSEQ multiplex PCR; TCRdb stores just in-frame clones and leaves some out. The repertoire consists of 100,000 to 120,000 clones, with roughly 90% occurring once and the leading ten covering around 2.3%. Material: peripheral blood, obtained on day 0 of AZD1222 vaccination. The receptors come from an adult in good health.

This rearrangement joins TRBV28 to TRBJ2-7, with a tentative D call TRBD1 (6 bases). The V end was cut by 5 bases, the J end by 3 bases, with 8 bases between. Germline values: CDR1 MDHEN, CDR2 SYDVKM. CDR3 length: 12 residues. CDR3 sequence: CASSQTGYEQYF. The DNA of the CDR3 is TGTGCCAGCAGTCAGACAGGCTACGAGCAGTACTTC.

The chain employs TRBV24-1 and TRBJ1-5; TRBD1 aligns across 7 bases. The CDR3 length is 14 residues. The J segment lost 7 bases and the V segment lost 2 bases, leaving 4 bases of the junction unmatched. The germline V gene has CDR1 KGHDR and CDR2 SFDVKD. The CDR3 region is CATSDSQGEQPQHF. CDR3 bases: TGTGCCACCAGTGATTCTCAGGGGGAACAGCCCCAGCATTTT.

V usage is TRBV7-9 and J usage is TRBJ1-5, with D unclear. This CDR3 region has 17 residues. CDR1 is SEHNR and CDR2 is FQNEAQ in the germline V gene (reference sequence). V was clipped by 2 bases and J by 3 bases, with 17 bases between them. CDR3 DNA: TGTGCCAGCAGCTTATCGGGATTGGCGGGTTACAATCAGCCCCAGCATTTT. Translation: CASSLSGLAGYNQPQHF.

The chain joins TRBV12-3 or TRBV12-4 to TRBJ1-5; no clear D gene. The CDR3 is made up of 13 amino acids. V lost 8 bases, J lost 3 bases, and 11 bases lay in between. CDR3 loop: CASQPGPNQPQHF. As DNA, the CDR3 is TGTGCCAGCCAACCCGGTCCCAATCAGCCCCAGCATTTT.

The genes are TRBV2 and TRBJ1-2; TRBD1 is a possible D gene (5 bases). The V gene lost 4 bases and the J gene lost 4 bases, with 10 bases spanning the gap. This CDR3 is 13 amino acids long. Germline loops: CDR1 SNHLY, CDR2 FYNNEI. CDR3 in amino acids: CASSGQTLYGYTF. The CDR3 DNA follows: TGTGCCAGCAGTGGACAGACTCTCTATGGCTACACCTTC.

The V and J genes are TRBV7-3 and TRBJ2-7; D possibly uses TRBD1 or TRBD2 (5 bases each). The ends were cut back, 7 bases at V and 4 bases at J, with 17 bases in the middle. The CDR3 has 14 amino acids. Germline V gene data show CDR1 as SGHTA and CDR2 as FQGTGA. CDR3 sequence reads: CASKEGPGSYEQYF. The CDR3 nucleotides are TGTGCCAGCAAAGAGGGGCCAGGGAGTTACGAGCAGTACTTC.

The V and J genes are TRBV10-1 and TRBJ1-5, with 7 bases aligning to TRBD1. This CDR3 has 13 amino acids. Trimming at V came to 6 bases and at J to 3 bases, leaving 2 bases not matched to a gene. CDR1 and CDR2 (germline): WNHNN, SYGVQD (reference sequence). The CDR3: CASRQGNNQPQHF. CDR3 bases: TGCGCCAGCAGACAGGGGAACAATCAGCCCCAGCATTTT.

The table lists this clone with a count of one. The chain links TRBV4-1 to TRBJ1-1; possibly TRBD1 for D (6 bases). The germline V and J ends were trimmed by 0 bases and 5 bases, with 13 bases remaining between them. The CDR3 is 15 amino acids. Germline assignment: CDR1 MGHRA and CDR2 YSYEKL. The CDR3 sequence is CASSQERGVRTEAFF. CDR3 nucleotides: TGCGCCAGCAGCCAAGAGAGGGGGGTTAGGACTGAAGCTTTCTTT.

This clone was seen just once. J is TRBJ2-7 and V is TRBV29-1; 10 positions agree with TRBD2. Trimming at V came to 7 bases and at J to 2 bases, leaving 20 bases not matched to a gene. This CDR3 is built from 18 residues. Germline values: CDR1 SQVTM, CDR2 ANQGSEA. CDR3 sequence reads: CSATRPPLSGGAPYEQYF. The DNA of the CDR3 is TGCAGCGCCACCCGACCCCCTCTCAGCGGGGGGGCCCCCTACGAGCAGTACTTC.

The genes are TRBV19 and TRBJ1-2; TRBD1 might be the D (5 bases). CDR1 is LNHDA, CDR2 SQIVND, per germline (reference sequence). This CDR3 region has 17 residues. V lost 0 bases to trimming and J lost 4 bases, with 18 bases between them. In DNA form, the CDR3 reads TGTGCCAGTAGTATAGATCGGCCCTCAGGGAGGCCCTATGGCTACACCTTC. Its protein is CASSIDRPSGRPYGYTF.

V and J are TRBV6-5 and TRBJ1-5, with TRBD1 identical over 7 bases. Losses at the gene ends were 7 bases for V and 0 bases for J; bases not matched to a gene: 6. The CDR3 has 15 residues. Germline V CDR1 and CDR2: MNHEY, SVGAGI. The CDR3 DNA reads as TGTGCCAGCATACGACAGGGCGATAGCAATCAGCCCCAGCATTTT. Its protein is CASIRQGDSNQPQHF.

This rearrangement joins TRBV5-5 to TRBJ2-5; maybe TRBD2 (6 bases). The CDR3 has 13 residues. V lost 4 bases to trimming and J lost 5 bases, with 12 bases between them. Germline V gene lookup returns CDR1 SGHKS and CDR2 YYEKEE (reference sequence). The CDR3 sequence is CASSRGGEETQYF. The CDR3, as DNA: TGTGCCAGCAGCCGGGGAGGTGAGGAGACCCAGTACTTC.

V and J are TRBV7-9 and TRBJ2-7; 9 bases are a match to TRBD2. This CDR3 is 14 amino acids long. The germline V gene encodes CDR1 SEHNR and CDR2 FQNEAQ (reference sequence). The V gene end was trimmed by 3 bases and the J gene end by 5 bases; junction bases not matched to a gene: 5. This CDR3 is CASSFGLASDEQYF. CDR3 nucleotide sequence: TGTGCCAGCAGCTTCGGACTAGCGAGCGACGAGCAGTACTTC.

The chain combines TRBV7-9 with TRBJ1-4, with D perhaps matching TRBD1 (5 bases). Trimming stripped 3 bases from V and 7 bases from J, with 18 bases between. Germline CDR1 is SEHNR and CDR2 is FQNEAQ (reference sequence). The CDR3 consists of 16 residues. CDR3 residues: CASSLLFSGRGEKLFF. CDR3 coding DNA: TGTGCCAGCAGCTTGCTGTTTTCGGGGAGGGGTGAAAAACTGTTTTTT.

The genes are TRBV3-1 (or the pseudogene TRBV3-2) and TRBJ1-4; possible D gene TRBD1, 6 bases. Trimming removed 4 bases at V and 5 bases at J, with 11 bases between. Germline V lookup: CDR1 LGHDT, CDR2 YNNKEL (reference sequence). The CDR3 contains 14 residues. In nucleotides, the CDR3 is TGTGCCAGCAGCCTCGGCCAGGGGAATGAAAAACTGTTTTTT. This encodes CASSLGQGNEKLFF.

This clone was observed a handful of times. The V gene is TRBV4-3, the J gene TRBJ2-2; D is unresolved. The CDR3 is made up of 13 amino acids. V shed 0 bases and J shed 7 bases, with 6 bases lying between them. In germline, CDR1 is LGHNA, CDR2 YSLEER. The CDR3 DNA reads TGCGCCAGCAGCCAAGATCTATACGGGGAGCTGTTTTTT. Its translation is CASSQDLYGELFF.

This chain links TRBV7-9 with TRBJ2-1; 14 nucleotides match TRBD2. The CDR3 is 17 residues long. Germline V gives CDR1 SEHNR, CDR2 FQNEAQ (reference sequence). After removal of 1 base from V and 8 bases from J, the junction contained 7 bases not matched to a gene. CDR3 residues: CASSLGGTSGGMDEQFF. Written as DNA, the CDR3 is TGTGCCAGCAGCTTAGGCGGGACTAGCGGGGGTATGGATGAGCAGTTCTTC.

The chain combines TRBV5-1 with TRBJ1-4; D possibly corresponds to TRBD1 (6 bases). CDR1 and CDR2 from the germline V gene are SGHRS and YFSETQ. The CDR3 is made up of 15 amino acids. V was pared by 3 bases and J by 5 bases, with 14 bases between. The CDR3: CASSSYTGINEKLFF. CDR3 DNA sequence: TGCGCCAGCAGCTCCTACACAGGGATCAATGAAAAACTGTTTTTT.

This chain uses TRBV5-1 with TRBJ2-3; 8 bases agree with TRBD1. V trimming: 4 bases; J trimming: 6 bases; junction bases outside the gene matches: 7. Germline-derived CDR1 and CDR2 are SGHRS and YFSETQ. This CDR3 has 14 amino acids. For the CDR3, the DNA is TGCGCCAGCAGCAGGGGACAGGCCCCCGATACGCAGTATTTT. This codes for CASSRGQAPDTQYF. The whole variable domain, filled in from reference TRBV5-1 and TRBJ2-3, reads KAGVTQTPRYLIKTRGQQVTLSCSPISGHRSVSWYQQTPGQGLQFLFEYFSETQRNKGNFPGRFSGRQFSNSRSEMNVSTLELGDSALYLCASSRGQAPDTQYFGPGTRLTVL.

The chain joins TRBV6-5 to TRBJ2-1, with unresolved D. The V gene's germline CDR1 is MNHEY and CDR2 SVGAGI. Trimming cost V 0 bases and J 9 bases, with 9 bases left between them. This CDR3 comprises 13 residues. Written as DNA, the CDR3 is TGTGCCAGCAGTTACTCCACAGCGAGTGAGCAGTTCTTC. The encoded protein is CASSYSTASEQFF.

The J gene is TRBJ1-1, the V gene TRBV7-8; possible D gene TRBD1, 5 bases. There are 16 residues in the CDR3. V gave up 0 bases and J gave up 6 bases, with 17 bases separating them. Germline V gene data show CDR1 as SGHVS and CDR2 as FQNEAQ. Here the CDR3 reads CASSLALGARVPEAFF. Here the CDR3 DNA reads TGTGCCAGCAGCTTAGCGCTCGGGGCGCGAGTCCCTGAAGCTTTCTTT.